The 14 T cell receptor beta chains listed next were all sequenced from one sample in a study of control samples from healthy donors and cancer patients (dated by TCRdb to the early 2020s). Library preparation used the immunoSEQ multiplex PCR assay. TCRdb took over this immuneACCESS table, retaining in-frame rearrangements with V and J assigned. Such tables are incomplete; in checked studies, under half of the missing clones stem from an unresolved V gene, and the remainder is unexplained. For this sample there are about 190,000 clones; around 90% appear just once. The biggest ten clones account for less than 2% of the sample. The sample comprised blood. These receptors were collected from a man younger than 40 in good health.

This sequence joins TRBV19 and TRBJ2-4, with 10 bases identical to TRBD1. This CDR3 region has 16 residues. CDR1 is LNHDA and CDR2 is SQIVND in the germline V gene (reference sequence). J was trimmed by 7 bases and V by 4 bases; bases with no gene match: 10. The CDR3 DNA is TGTGCCAGTAGTACCTATCGGGACAGGGGAGTGAACATTCAGTACTTC. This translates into CASSTYRDRGVNIQYF.

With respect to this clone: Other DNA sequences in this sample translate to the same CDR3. In DNA, the CDR3 is TGCGCCAGCAGCTTCGGGGGGGAGCAGTTCTTC. It translates to CASSFGGEQFF. This rearrangement joins TRBV5-1 to TRBJ2-1, with 7 bases lining up with TRBD2. Trimming cost V 2 bases and J 10 bases; bases outside gene matches: 0. Germline V gene data show CDR1 as SGHRS and CDR2 as YFSETQ. This CDR3 region has 11 residues.

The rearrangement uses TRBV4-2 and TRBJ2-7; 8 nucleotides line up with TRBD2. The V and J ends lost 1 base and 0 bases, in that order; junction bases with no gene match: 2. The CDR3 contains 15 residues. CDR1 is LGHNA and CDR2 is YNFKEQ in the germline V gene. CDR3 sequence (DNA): TGTGCCAGCAGCCAAGTAGGGACTAGCTCCTACGAGCAGTACTTC. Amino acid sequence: CASSQVGTSSYEQYF.

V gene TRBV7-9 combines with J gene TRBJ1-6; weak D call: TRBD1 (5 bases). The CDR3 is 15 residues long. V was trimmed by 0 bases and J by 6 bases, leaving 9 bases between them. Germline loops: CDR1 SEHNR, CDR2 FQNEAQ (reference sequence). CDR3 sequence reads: CASSLAQRGNSPLHF. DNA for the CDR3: TGTGCCAGCAGCTTAGCGCAAAGGGGTAATTCACCCCTCCACTTT.

The CDR3 sequence: CASDTGGTSLFGANVLTF. The DNA of the CDR3 is TGTGCCAGCGACACGGGCGGGACTAGCCTCTTCGGGGCCAACGTCCTGACTTTC. The chain recombines TRBV3-1 (or the pseudogene TRBV3-2) with TRBJ2-6; TRBD2 matches at 9 bases. Per germline, CDR1 LGHDT and CDR2 YNNKEL (reference sequence). J was trimmed by 4 bases and V by 8 bases; bases with no gene match: 15. This CDR3 comprises 18 residues.

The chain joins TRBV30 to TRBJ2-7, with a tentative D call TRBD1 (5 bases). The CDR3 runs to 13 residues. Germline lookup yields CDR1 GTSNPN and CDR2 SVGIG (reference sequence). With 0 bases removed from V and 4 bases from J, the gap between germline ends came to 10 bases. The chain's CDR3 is CAWSVKGSYEQYF. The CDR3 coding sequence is TGTGCCTGGAGTGTAAAGGGGTCATACGAGCAGTACTTC.

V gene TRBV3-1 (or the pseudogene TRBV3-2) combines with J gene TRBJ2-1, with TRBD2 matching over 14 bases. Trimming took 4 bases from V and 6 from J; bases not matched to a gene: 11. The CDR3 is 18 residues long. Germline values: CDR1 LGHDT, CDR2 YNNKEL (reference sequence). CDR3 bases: TGTGCCAGCAGCCCCGACGCGACTAGCGGGGGGGATCCCAATGAGCAGTTCTTC. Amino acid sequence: CASSPDATSGGDPNEQFF.

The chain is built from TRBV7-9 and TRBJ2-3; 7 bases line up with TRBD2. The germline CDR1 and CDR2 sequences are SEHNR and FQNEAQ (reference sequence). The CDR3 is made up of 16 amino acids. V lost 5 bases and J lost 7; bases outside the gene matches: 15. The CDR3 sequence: CASSPRRSGGANTQYF. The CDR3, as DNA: TGTGCCAGCAGCCCTAGAAGGTCGGGGGGAGCGAATACGCAGTATTTT.

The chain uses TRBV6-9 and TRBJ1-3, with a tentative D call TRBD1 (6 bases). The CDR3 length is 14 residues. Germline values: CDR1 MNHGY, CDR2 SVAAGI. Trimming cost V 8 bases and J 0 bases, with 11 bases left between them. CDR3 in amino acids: CASATGYSGNTIYF. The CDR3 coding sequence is TGTGCCAGCGCAACAGGGTACTCTGGAAACACCATATATTTT.

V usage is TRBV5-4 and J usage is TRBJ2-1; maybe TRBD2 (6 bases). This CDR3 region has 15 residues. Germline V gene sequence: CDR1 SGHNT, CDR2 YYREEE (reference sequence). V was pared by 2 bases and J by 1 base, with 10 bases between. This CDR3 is CASSFAGRSYNEQFF. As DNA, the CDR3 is TGTGCCAGCAGCTTCGCGGGGAGGTCCTACAATGAGCAGTTCTTC.

The CDR3 DNA reads as TGTGCCAGCAGCTTAGCAAGACTAGCGGGGGGGCTCCGACGATTTGACTCCCTCAATGAGCAGTTCTTC. This sequence encodes CASSLARLAGGLRRFDSLNEQFF. V is TRBV13 and J is TRBJ2-1; TRBD2 matches at 14 bases. With 1 base clipped from V and 6 bases from J, the junction kept 23 bases outside the gene matches. Germline values: CDR1 PRHDT, CDR2 FYEKMQ (reference sequence). CDR3 length equals 23 residues.

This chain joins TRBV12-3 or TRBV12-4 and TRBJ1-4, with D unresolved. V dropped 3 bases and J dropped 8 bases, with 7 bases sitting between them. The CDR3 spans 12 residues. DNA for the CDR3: TGTGCCAGCAGTTTCAACAAAGAAAAACTGTTTTTT. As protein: CASSFNKEKLFF.

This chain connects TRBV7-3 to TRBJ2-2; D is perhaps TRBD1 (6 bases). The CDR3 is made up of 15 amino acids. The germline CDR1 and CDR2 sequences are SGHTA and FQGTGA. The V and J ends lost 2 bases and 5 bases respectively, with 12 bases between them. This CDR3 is CASSLSGAGTGELFF. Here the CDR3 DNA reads TGTGCCAGCAGCTTATCAGGGGCTGGGACCGGGGAGCTGTTTTTT. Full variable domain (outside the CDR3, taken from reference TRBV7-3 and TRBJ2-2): GAGVSQTPSNKVTEKGKYVELRCDPISGHTALYWYRQSLGQGPEFLIYFQGTGAADDSGLPNDRFFAVRPEGSVSTLKIQRTERGDSAVYLCASSLSGAGTGELFFGEGSRLTVL.

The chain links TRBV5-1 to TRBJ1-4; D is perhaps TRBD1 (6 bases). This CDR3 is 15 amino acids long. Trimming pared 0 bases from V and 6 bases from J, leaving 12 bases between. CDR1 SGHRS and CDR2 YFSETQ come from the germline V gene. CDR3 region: CASSLVGAEDEKLFF. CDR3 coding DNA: TGCGCCAGCAGCTTGGTGGGGGCTGAGGATGAAAAACTGTTTTTT.